Listed here are 24 T cell receptor beta chains from one sample, sequenced in a study of cytomegalovirus exposure and HLA in healthy donors. The PCR employed 60 Vbeta primers together with 13 Jbeta primers. Some clones are missing from TCRdb's copy, which holds only in-frame ones; the method was immunoSEQ multiplex PCR. The profile covers 84,000 or so clones, with 62% appearing a single time and approximately 5.8% taken by the ten largest. The specimen sequenced was PBMCs. The receptors come from a woman aged 30 to 39 in good health and CMV-seropositive.

The rearrangement uses TRBV5-1 and TRBJ2-5, with a tentative D call TRBD1 (5 bases). Germline CDR1 reads SGHRS; CDR2 reads YFSETQ. The CDR3 length is 12 residues. Trimming removed 7 bases from V and 6 bases from J, with 13 bases in between. In DNA, the CDR3 is TGCGCCAGCCAGGGCCCAATGAAGACCCAGTACTTC. This sequence encodes CASQGPMKTQYF.

This chain links TRBV7-9 with TRBJ2-2, with 7 nucleotides matching TRBD2. Per the germline V gene, CDR1 is SEHNR and CDR2 is FQNEAQ (reference sequence). CDR3 size: 16 residues. V was clipped by 1 base and J by 6 bases; unmatched bases: 8. This CDR3 is CASSLGGGDLAGELFF. Here the CDR3 DNA reads TGTGCCAGCAGCTTAGGCGGGGGAGATTTGGCCGGGGAGCTGTTTTTT.

The V and J genes are TRBV29-1 and TRBJ2-5, with 7 bases identical to TRBD2. The better agreement between TRBJ2-7 and the DNA end casts doubt on the J call. CDR1 and CDR2 (germline): SQVTM, ANQGSEA. CDR3 length: 14 amino acids. This CDR3 is CSASGSGAVYEQYF. CDR3 DNA: TGCAGCGCCTCGGGGAGCGGGGCTGTATACGAGCAGTACTTC.

The chain recombines TRBV9 with TRBJ1-1; D is unresolved. The CDR3 covers 15 residues. CDR1 and CDR2 (germline): SGDLS, YYNGEE. The V gene lost 0 bases and the J gene lost 1 base, with 10 bases spanning the gap. The chain's CDR3 is CASSVGETRNTEAFF. Written as DNA, the CDR3 is TGTGCCAGCAGCGTAGGCGAGACACGGAACACTGAAGCTTTCTTT.

The rearrangement links TRBV7-9 to TRBJ2-3; 9 bases are a match to TRBD1. V gave up 5 bases and J gave up 4 bases; unmatched junction bases: 4. CDR1 is SEHNR and CDR2 is FQNEAQ in the germline V gene (reference sequence). There are 14 residues in the CDR3. CDR3 protein: CASSVGTGPDTQYF. The CDR3 nucleotides are TGTGCCAGCAGCGTGGGGACAGGGCCAGATACGCAGTATTTT.

This clone appeared a few times. The CDR3 reads CASQGQGYGYTF. The CDR3 nucleotides read TGTGCCAGCCAGGGACAGGGTTATGGCTACACCTTC. The V and J genes are TRBV27 and TRBJ1-2, with 9 nucleotides matching TRBD1. Germline-derived CDR1 and CDR2 are MNHEY and SMNVEV (reference sequence). The CDR3 runs 12 residues. V shed 8 bases and J 5 bases; nucleotides not matched to a gene: 3.

This clone occurred a few times. V is TRBV14 and J is TRBJ1-1; no reliable D call. Germline loops: CDR1 SGHDN, CDR2 FVKESK. The CDR3 has 8 amino acids. With 9 bases removed from V and 9 bases from J, the gap between germline ends came to 5 bases. The CDR3 loop reads CARSKAFF. The CDR3 DNA sequence: TGTGCCAGGAGTAAAGCTTTCTTT.

This clone has just a few counts. The V gene is TRBV7-6, the J gene TRBJ1-1; D might be TRBD1 (5 bases). Germline CDR1 and CDR2: SGHVS and FNYEAQ. Trimming took 5 bases from V and 5 from J, leaving 12 bases between them. This CDR3 is built from 13 residues. CDR3: CASSLFGGTEAFF. The DNA for the CDR3 is TGTGCCAGCAGCCTGTTCGGGGGAACTGAAGCTTTCTTT.

The table lists this clone with a few counts. J is TRBJ1-2 and V is TRBV28, with a possible D match to TRBD1 (6 bases). The germline CDR1 and CDR2 sequences are MDHEN and SYDVKM. Trimming removed 6 bases at V and 2 bases at J, with 16 bases between. The CDR3 totals 15 residues. The CDR3 sequence: CASRQAATGNYGYTF. CDR3 DNA sequence: TGTGCCAGCAGGCAAGCCGCGACAGGAAACTATGGCTACACCTTC.

This clone was picked up a small number of times. This rearrangement joins TRBV11-3 to TRBJ1-1, with D tentatively TRBD1 (5 bases). Germline-derived CDR1 and CDR2 are SGHNT and YENEEA. V was cut by 5 bases and J by 7 bases, with 14 bases left in between. This CDR3 has 13 residues. This CDR3 is CASSPTPQGEAFF. For the CDR3, the DNA is TGTGCCAGCAGCCCCACCCCCCAGGGTGAAGCTTTCTTT.

This sequence joins TRBV7-2 and TRBJ1-2, with unresolved D. The germline CDR1 and CDR2 sequences are SGHTA and FQGNSA. V was pared by 3 bases and J by 8 bases, with 13 bases between. The length of the CDR3 is 13 residues. The CDR3 reads CASSFNEERGYTF. DNA of the CDR3: TGTGCCAGCAGCTTTAATGAGGAGAGGGGCTACACCTTC.

This sequence joins TRBV6-1 and TRBJ1-1; D is unclear. CDR3 size: 15 residues. The V end was cut by 2 bases, the J end by 7 bases, with 17 bases between. Germline V CDR1 and CDR2: MNHNS, SASEGT. The CDR3 DNA sequence: TGTGCCAGCAGTGAATCCGCGGGAGCACGACTTGAAGCTTTCTTT. Its protein product is CASSESAGARLEAFF.

This clone has only a few counts. The V call is TRBV7-2, the J call TRBJ1-3; 9 bases match TRBD1. J gave up 3 bases and V 2 bases, and 2 bases lay outside the gene matches. The length of the CDR3 is 15 residues. Per germline, CDR1 SGHTA and CDR2 FQGNSA. This CDR3 reads CASSLTGGRGNTIYF. The DNA for the CDR3 is TGTGCCAGCAGCTTAACAGGGGGCCGTGGAAACACCATATATTTT. Using reference TRBV7-2 and TRBJ1-3 for the parts outside the CDR3, the full variable domain is GAGVSQSPSNKVTEKGKDVELRCDPISGHTALYWYRQSLGQGLEFLIYFQGNSAPDKSGLPSDRFSAERTGGSVSTLTIQRTQQEDSAVYLCASSLTGGRGNTIYFGEGSWLTVV.

The chain is built from TRBV5-1 and TRBJ2-2; 10 bases line up with TRBD2. V lost 1 base to trimming and J lost 7 bases; unmatched junction nucleotides: 13. The CDR3 runs 18 residues. Germline values: CDR1 SGHRS, CDR2 YFSETQ. CDR3 protein: CASSLSSSGGPQGGELFF. CDR3 DNA sequence: TGCGCCAGCAGCTTGAGTTCTAGCGGGGGTCCCCAGGGCGGGGAGCTGTTTTTT.

In this sample, this clone turned up once. The V call is TRBV7-8, the J call TRBJ1-4; 8 nucleotides match TRBD1. The V gene's germline CDR1 is SGHVS and CDR2 FQNEAQ. V gave up 7 bases and J gave up 7 bases; unmatched junction bases: 5. This CDR3 comprises 13 residues. In nucleotides, the CDR3 is TGTGCCAGCAAAGGACAGGGCATTGAAAAACTGTTTTTT. Translating it yields CASKGQGIEKLFF.

This clone was detected a few times. The chain employs TRBV9 and TRBJ2-1; perhaps TRBD1 as D (6 bases). This CDR3 contains 14 residues. CDR1 is SGDLS, CDR2 YYNGEE, per germline. Trimming shortened V by 5 bases and J by 1 base, and 10 bases separated the two germline ends. The CDR3 bases are TGTGCCAGCAGTCCGGGACAATCCTACAATGAGCAGTTCTTC. This gives the protein CASSPGQSYNEQFF.

This clone showed up just once. The chain has TRBV6-4 and TRBJ2-1, with TRBD1 matching over 9 bases. V was pared by 5 bases and J by 0 bases, with 11 bases of the junction left unmatched. Germline values: CDR1 MRHNA, CDR2 SNTAGT. This CDR3 contains 18 residues. In DNA form, the CDR3 reads TGTGCCAGCAGTCGAACAGGGGGCTATTCACGCTCCTACAATGAGCAGTTCTTC. It translates to CASSRTGGYSRSYNEQFF.

The J gene is TRBJ2-5, the V gene TRBV7-2; no firm D call. Trimming cost V 5 bases and J 0 bases, with 4 bases left between them. CDR3 length: 12 amino acids. Germline CDR1 reads SGHTA; CDR2 reads FQGNSA. The CDR3 is CASSPYQETQYF. CDR3 bases: TGTGCCAGCAGCCCGTACCAAGAGACCCAGTACTTC.

This chain uses TRBV7-9 with TRBJ2-5; TRBD2 agrees at 13 bases. After removal of 5 bases from V and 2 bases from J, the junction contained 2 bases not matched to a gene. CDR1 SEHNR and CDR2 FQNEAQ come from the germline V gene (reference sequence). The CDR3 loop spans 15 amino acids. The DNA for the CDR3 is TGTGCCAGCAGCCCACTAGCGGGGGGGCAAGAGACCCAGTACTTC. It specifies CASSPLAGGQETQYF.

The chain has TRBV5-1 and TRBJ2-5; TRBD2 aligns across 15 bases. CDR1 and CDR2 from the germline V gene are SGHRS and YFSETQ. CDR3 length: 17 residues. V trimming: 4 bases; J trimming: 2 bases; junction bases outside the gene matches: 6. CDR3 nucleotide sequence: TGCGCCAGCAGCAGGTCCGGGACTAGCGGGGGGCAAGAGACCCAGTACTTC. Translation gives CASSRSGTSGGQETQYF.

V usage is TRBV30 and J usage is TRBJ2-1; TRBD2 matches at 7 bases. Trimming at V came to 0 bases and at J to 0 bases, leaving 2 bases not matched to a gene. The CDR3 length is 15 residues. Germline-derived CDR1 and CDR2 are GTSNPN and SVGIG (reference sequence). Here the CDR3 reads CAWSVSGGSYNEQFF. The CDR3 coding sequence is TGTGCCTGGAGTGTATCGGGAGGCTCCTACAATGAGCAGTTCTTC.

The gene calls are TRBV5-4 and TRBJ2-1; D is unclear. V was shortened by 4 bases and J by 7 bases, with 12 bases between the two germline ends. This CDR3 spans 13 amino acids. From germline, CDR1 is SGHNT and CDR2 YYREEE (reference sequence). The CDR3, as DNA: TGTGCCAGCAGCCAGACCGCTAGTAATGAGCAGTTCTTC. It translates to CASSQTASNEQFF.

This clone was seen only a few times. Here the CDR3 reads CASRANYGGANVLTF. DNA for the CDR3: TGTGCCAGCAGGGCTAACTACGGGGGGGCCAACGTCCTGACTTTC. The chain is built from TRBV6-1 and TRBJ2-6; D uncertain. CDR3 length: 15 residues. Germline V gene sequence: CDR1 MNHNS, CDR2 SASEGT. Trimming removed 6 bases at V and 4 bases at J, with 13 bases between.

This clone was seen more than once but under ten times. This chain links TRBV25-1 with TRBJ2-5; 9 nucleotides line up with TRBD1. V gave up 2 bases and J gave up 2 bases; unmatched junction bases: 3. The CDR3 totals 15 residues. Germline CDR1 and CDR2: MGHDK and SYGVNS. The CDR3 DNA is TGTGCCAGCAGTGAAAAGACAGGGGGGCAAGAGACCCAGTACTTC. It codes for CASSEKTGGQETQYF.